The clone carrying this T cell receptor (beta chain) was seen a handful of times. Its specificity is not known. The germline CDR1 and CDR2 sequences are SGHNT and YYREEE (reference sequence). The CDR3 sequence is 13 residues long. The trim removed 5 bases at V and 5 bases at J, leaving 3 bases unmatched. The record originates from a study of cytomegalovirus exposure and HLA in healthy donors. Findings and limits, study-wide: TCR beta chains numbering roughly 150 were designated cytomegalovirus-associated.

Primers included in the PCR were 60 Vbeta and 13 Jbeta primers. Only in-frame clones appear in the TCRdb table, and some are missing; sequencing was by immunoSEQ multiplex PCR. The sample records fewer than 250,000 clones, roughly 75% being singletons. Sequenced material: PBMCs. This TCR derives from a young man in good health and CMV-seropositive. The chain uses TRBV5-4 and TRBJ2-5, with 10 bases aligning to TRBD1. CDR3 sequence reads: CASRRTGGETQYF. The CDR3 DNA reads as TGTGCCAGCAGGCGGACAGGGGGTGAGACCCAGTACTTC.